This T cell receptor (beta chain) was identified in a study of human T cells and chemical hapten exposure. The time point was: pre-sensitization, week 0. Treatment given: therapeutic diphenylcyclopropenone sensitization with weekly scalp DPC. CDR1 is MDHEN and CDR2 is SYDVKM in the germline V gene. CDR3 size: 16 residues. V lost 0 bases, J lost 4 bases, and 3 bases stayed unmatched. MiXCR was run by TCRdb on the RACE reads, yielding one entry per CDR3 protein. The data show tens of thousands of distinct CDR3 sequences, roughly 12% seen once. The sequences come from whole blood, collected in connection with sensitization to the hapten diphenylcyclopropenone (DPC). The sequence came from a woman in her 30s with alopecia areata. Some clones in this sample may be carry-over from other donors' samples. This chain links TRBV28 with TRBJ2-2; TRBD2 matches 9 bases. CDR3 nucleotide sequence: TGTGCCAGCAGTTTATGGCTAGCGGGACTCACCGGGGAGCTGTTTTTT. It translates to CASSLWLAGLTGELFF.